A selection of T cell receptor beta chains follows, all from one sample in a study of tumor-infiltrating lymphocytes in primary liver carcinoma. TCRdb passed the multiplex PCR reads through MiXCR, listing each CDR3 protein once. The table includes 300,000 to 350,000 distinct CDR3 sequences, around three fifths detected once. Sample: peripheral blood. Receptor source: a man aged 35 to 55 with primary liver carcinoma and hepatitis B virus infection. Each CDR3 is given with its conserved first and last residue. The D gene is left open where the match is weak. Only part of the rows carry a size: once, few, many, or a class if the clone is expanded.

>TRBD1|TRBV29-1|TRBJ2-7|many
TGCAGCGCTGTTGACAGGGCGGACTACGAGCAGTACTTC
CSAVDRADYEQYF
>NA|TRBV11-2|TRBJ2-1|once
TGTGCCAGCAGTAAAGTGGGAGCGATTTACAATGAGCAGTTCTTC
CASSKVGAIYNEQFF
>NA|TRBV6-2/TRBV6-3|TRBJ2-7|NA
TGTGCAAGCACGTACTTAGCGAGAGTGTCCTACGAGCAGTACTTC
CASTYLARVSYEQYF
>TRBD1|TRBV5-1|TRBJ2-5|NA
TGCGCCAGCAGACCAGGGGGCGCGGAAGGGACCCAGTACTTC
CASRPGGAEGTQYF
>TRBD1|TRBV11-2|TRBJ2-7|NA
TGTGCAAGCAGCCGGGACAGTTTCTACGGGCAGTACTTC
CASSRDSFYGQYF
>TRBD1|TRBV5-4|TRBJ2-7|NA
TGTGCCGGCAGCTTGGGAGGACAGGGTGGAGAGCAGTACTTC
CAGSLGGQGGEQYF
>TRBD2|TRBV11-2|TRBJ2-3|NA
TGTGTCAGCAGCCCCCTGCGCGGGAGAACAGACACGCAGTATTTT
CVSSPLRGRTDTQYF
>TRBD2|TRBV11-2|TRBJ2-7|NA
TGTGCCAGCAGCGTGCTAGCGGATTTAAACGCCTACGAGCAGTACTTC
CASSVLADLNAYEQYF
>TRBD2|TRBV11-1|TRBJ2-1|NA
TGTGCCAGCAGCTCAGGGACTAACTCCTACAATAAGCAATTCTTC
CASSSGTNSYNKQFF
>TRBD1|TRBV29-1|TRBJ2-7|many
TGCAGCGTTGACAGGGGGCCTAACGAGCAGTACTTC
CSVDRGPNEQYF
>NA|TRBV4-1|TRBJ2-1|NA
TGCGCCAGCAGACCCACAGGGAGCTCTTACAATGACCAGTTCTTC
CASRPTGSSYNDQFF
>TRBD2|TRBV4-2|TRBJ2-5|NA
TGTGGCAGCAGGCTGACTAGCGGGAATTCCGGAGAGACCCAGTACTTC
CGSRLTSGNSGETQYF
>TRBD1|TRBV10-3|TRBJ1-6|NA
TGTACCATCAGTCCCCTGCGACCAGACAGGGGTTCATCCCTCCACTTT
CTISPLRPDRGSSLHF
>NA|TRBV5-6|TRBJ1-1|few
TGTGCCAGCAGCTTGTTTGGGGGACCTGAAGCTTTCTTT
CASSLFGGPEAFF
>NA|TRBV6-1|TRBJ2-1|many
TGTGCCAGCAGCCCTGGCGGGCGCGATGAGCAGTTCTTC
CASSPGGRDEQFF
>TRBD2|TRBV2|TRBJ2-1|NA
TGTGCCGACCGGGACTACGACAATGAGCAGTTCTTC
CADRDYDNEQFF
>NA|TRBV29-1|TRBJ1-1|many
TGCAGCTCTTTGGGGGGGGTCGGGGACACTGAAGCTTTCTTT
CSSLGGVGDTEAFF
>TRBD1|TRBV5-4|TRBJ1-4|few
TGTGCCAGCAGCTCCTACGGACAGGGGGTGAATGAAAAACTGTTTTTT
CASSSYGQGVNEKLFF
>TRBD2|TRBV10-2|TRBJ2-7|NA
TGCGCCAGCAGCCCCGGGGGGACCGTCGAGCAGTACTTC
CASSPGGTVEQYF
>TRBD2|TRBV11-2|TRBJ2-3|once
TGTGCCAGTAGCTTAGGGAGCGGGAGCATAGATACGCAGTATTTT
CASSLGSGSIDTQYF
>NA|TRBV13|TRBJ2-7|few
TGTGCCAGCAGCTCGTTGGGTAGCTCCTACGAGCAGTACTTC
CASSSLGSSYEQYF
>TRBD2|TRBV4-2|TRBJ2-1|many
TGTGCCAGCAGCCAAGAGCCCCGGACTAGTAATGAGCAGTTCTTC
CASSQEPRTSNEQFF
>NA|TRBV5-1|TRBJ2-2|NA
TGCGCCAGCAGCTTACAGGAAGAGACCGGGGAGCTGTTTTTT
CASSLQEETGELFF
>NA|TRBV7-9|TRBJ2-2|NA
TGTGCCAGCAGCTTCGTAGTATCGAACACCGGGGAGCTGTTTTTT
CASSFVVSNTGELFF
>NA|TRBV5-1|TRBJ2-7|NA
TGCGCCAGCGGCCGGGCCTACGGGCAGTACTTC
CASGRAYGQYF
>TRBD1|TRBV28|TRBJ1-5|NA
TGTGCCAATTCCGGGACAGGGGCCAATCAGCCCCAGCATTTT
CANSGTGANQPQHF
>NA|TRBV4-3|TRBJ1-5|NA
TGCGCCAGCAGCCAAGATCTCTCGAGCGGCCAGCCCCAGCATTTT
CASSQDLSSGQPQHF
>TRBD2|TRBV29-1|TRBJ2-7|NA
TGCAACGTGGCGACTAGCGGGATGCCCTCCTACGAGCAGTACTTC
CNVATSGMPSYEQYF
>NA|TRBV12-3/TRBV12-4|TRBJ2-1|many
TGTGCCAGCAGTTTCGGGGGAGGGGGAAATGAGCAGTTCTTC
CASSFGGGGNEQFF
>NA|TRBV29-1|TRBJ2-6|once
TGCAGCGTTGAGGGGTCCGGCTTTGGGACCAACGTCCTGACTTTT
CSVEGSGFGTNVLTF
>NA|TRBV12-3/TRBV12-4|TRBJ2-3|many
TGTGCCAGCAGTCCCCCTCAGGCGGGGCTAAGCACAGATACGCAGTATTTT
CASSPPQAGLSTDTQYF
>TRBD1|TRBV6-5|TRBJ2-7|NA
TGTGCCAGCAGTTACTCGACAGGGCACGAGGAGAAGTACTTC
CASSYSTGHEEKYF
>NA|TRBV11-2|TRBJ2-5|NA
TGTATCAGCAGCAGTCTAGTTATTCTCGAGACCCAGTACTTC
CISSSLVILETQYF
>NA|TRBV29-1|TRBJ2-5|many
TGCAGCGTTTCCACAGGGACCCAAGAGACCCAGTACTTC
CSVSTGTQETQYF
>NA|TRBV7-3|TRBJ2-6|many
TGTGCCAGCAGCTTAACGTTTCGGGCCCCTGGGGCCAACGTCCTGACTTTC
CASSLTFRAPGANVLTF
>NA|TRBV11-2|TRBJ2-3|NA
TGTGTCAGCAGCTTAGAGCCCTGGAGCGATACGCAGTATTTT
CVSSLEPWSDTQYF
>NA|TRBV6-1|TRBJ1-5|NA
TGTGCCAACAGTGTCGAGGCGGGGGATCATCAGCCCCAGCATTTT
CANSVEAGDHQPQHF
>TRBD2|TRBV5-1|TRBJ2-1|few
TGCGCCAGCAGCTTGGCCATAGCGGGAGGTAATGAGCAGTTCTTC
CASSLAIAGGNEQFF
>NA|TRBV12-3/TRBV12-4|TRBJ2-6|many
TGTGCCAGCAGCCCAACAGAACCTGGGGCCAACGTCCTGACTTTC
CASSPTEPGANVLTF
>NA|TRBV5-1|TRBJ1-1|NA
TGCGCCAGCAGTGGAGGGGTTGCAGCTTTCTTC
CASSGGVAAFF
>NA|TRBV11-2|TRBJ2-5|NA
TGTGCCAGCAGCTTAGATCCGGGGAGAGGTGAGATCCAGTACTTC
CASSLDPGRGEIQYF
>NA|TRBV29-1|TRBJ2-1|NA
TGCAGCGTTGAAGTAGGAGTGCCAATCGACAATGAGCAGTTCTTC
CSVEVGVPIDNEQFF
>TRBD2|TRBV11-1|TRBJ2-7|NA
TGTGCCAGCAGTCATAGCCGCGGACTAGGTGGCGAGCAGTATTTC
CASSHSRGLGGEQYF
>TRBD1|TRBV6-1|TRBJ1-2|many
TGTGCCAGCAGCTCGACAGGGATTGGTGTTGGCTACACCTTC
CASSSTGIGVGYTF
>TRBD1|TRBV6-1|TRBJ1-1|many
TGTGCCAGCAGGCAACAGACAGGGGATCTAAACGCCGAAGCTTTCTTT
CASRQQTGDLNAEAFF
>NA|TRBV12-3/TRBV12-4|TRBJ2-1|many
TGTGCCAGCAGTTTAAGATCGCTTAATGAGCAGTTCTTC
CASSLRSLNEQFF
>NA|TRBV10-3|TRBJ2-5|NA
TGTGCCATCAGTGGTTCCACGCAATACCAAGAGACCCAGTACTTC
CAISGSTQYQETQYF
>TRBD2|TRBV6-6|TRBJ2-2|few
TGTGCCAGCAATCCGGGACTAGCGGGATCCGGGGAGCTGTTTTTT
CASNPGLAGSGELFF
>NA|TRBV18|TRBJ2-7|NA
TGTGCCAGCTCACCATCGGCGGTTAACCTGCCATCCTACGAGCAGTACTTC
CASSPSAVNLPSYEQYF
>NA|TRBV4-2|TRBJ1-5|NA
TGTGCCAGCAGCCAAGATATGGGTGTTATGTCCCAGCATTTT
CASSQDMGVMSQHF
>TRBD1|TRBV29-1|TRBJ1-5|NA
TGCAACGTTCAACAGGGGGCCGGTCAGCCCCAGCATTTT
CNVQQGAGQPQHF
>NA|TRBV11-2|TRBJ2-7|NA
TGTGCCAGCAGCCCCCGTAGCGACGGCTACGGGCAGTACTTC
CASSPRSDGYGQYF
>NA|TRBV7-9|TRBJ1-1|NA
TGTGCCAGCAGCTTAGGCGTATGGGCCGTGGCTTTCTTT
CASSLGVWAVAFF
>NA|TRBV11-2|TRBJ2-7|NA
TGTGCCATCAACTTAAATGCCTACGAGCAGTACTTC
CAINLNAYEQYF
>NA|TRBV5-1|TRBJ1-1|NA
TGCGCCAGCAGCTTGGGACACGGGAACACTGAAGCTTTCTTT
CASSLGHGNTEAFF
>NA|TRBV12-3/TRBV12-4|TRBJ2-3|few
TGTGCCAGCAGTCCATTCTGGAACACAGATACGCAGTATTTT
CASSPFWNTDTQYF